The T cell receptor (beta chain) under discussion was sequenced for a study of CD8+ T cells in alopecia areata. Extracted from the samples, RNA was reverse transcribed into cDNA to serve as the sequencing template. The assay was immunoSEQ multiplex PCR, and TCRdb's table has in-frame clones only and misses some. Of 90,000 to 130,000 clones in the sample, under 60% were seen once. The sample's treatment: oral pan-JAK inhibitor, 5-10 mg twice daily. The sample holds a few counts of this clone. The CDR3 contains 11 residues. CDR1 is DFQATT, CDR2 SNEGSKA, per germline (reference sequence). The V end was cut by 1 base, the J end by 5 bases, with 5 bases between.

The specimen comprised CD8+ T cells sorted from blood, sampled at week 24, from a patient treated with tofacitinib. The genes are TRBV20-1 and TRBJ2-5; D gene uncertain. This receptor was obtained from a human donor with alopecia areata. In DNA form, the CDR3 reads TGCAGTGCTAGAGGAGTGGAGACCCAGTACTTC. This translates into CSARGVETQYF.